This TCR beta chain is from a study of cytomegalovirus exposure and HLA in healthy donors. Remarks on this clone: Its cognate antigen is unknown.

The germline V and J ends were trimmed by 4 bases and 3 bases, with 17 bases remaining between them. Germline assignment: CDR1 SGHRS and CDR2 YFSETQ. The CDR3 has 16 residues. It was with 60 Vbeta and 13 Jbeta primers that the PCR ran. Here immunoSEQ multiplex PCR was the method, and the copy in TCRdb shows in-frame clones only, minus some. The repertoire consists of around 120,000 clones, with nearly 65% occurring once and the leading ten covering 9% to 10%. General study points: The listing of 150 to 200 TCR beta chains classed them as cytomegalovirus-associated. The study carried out a later analysis of TCR beta sequences. It associated under 20,000 of them with specific HLA alleles at a false discovery rate of 0.05.

The sequenced material came from PBMCs. This chain joins TRBV5-1 and TRBJ1-5; possibly TRBD1 for D (6 bases). This TCR derives from a man in his forties or fifties in good health and CMV-seropositive. The CDR3 loop reads CASSPLPTGLNQPQHF. In DNA, the CDR3 is TGCGCCAGCAGCCCTCTCCCCACAGGGCTCAATCAGCCCCAGCATTTT.